The 18 T cell receptor beta chains presented below share a single source sample, sequenced in a study of cytomegalovirus exposure and HLA in healthy donors. Primers for the PCR totalled 60 Vbeta and 13 Jbeta. Sequenced by immunoSEQ multiplex PCR; TCRdb stores in-frame clones only, minus some. Of 100,000 or so clones detected, around 74% appear once; the ten largest clones hold about 14%. Sequenced: PBMCs. The receptors here all came from a male donor in good health and CMV-seropositive.

This clone appeared once. The rearrangement uses TRBV27 and TRBJ1-5; D not resolved. Trimming left V 2 bases short and J 5 bases short, with 10 bases between. This CDR3 comprises 14 residues. Germline CDR1 and CDR2: MNHEY and SMNVEV (reference sequence). The CDR3, as DNA: TGTGCCAGCAGTTTACGGGGTGGGCATCAGCCCCAGCATTTT. Protein product: CASSLRGGHQPQHF.

V is TRBV5-8 and J is TRBJ1-5; D uncertain. The CDR3 runs 12 residues. V gave up 7 bases and J gave up 6 bases, with 11 bases separating them. The germline CDR1 and CDR2 sequences are SGHTS and YDEGEE. CDR3 sequence (DNA): TGTGCCAGCGGAATGGGCGTTCAGCCCCAGCATTTT. This sequence encodes CASGMGVQPQHF.

The chain uses TRBV7-7 and TRBJ2-1; 9 bases are shared with TRBD2. This CDR3 contains 17 residues. V lost 1 base, J lost 0 bases, and 4 bases stayed unmatched. Germline V CDR1 and CDR2: SSHAT, FNYEAQ (reference sequence). The CDR3 region is CASSLGAGGSSYNEQFF. Here the CDR3 DNA reads TGTGCCAGCAGCTTAGGGGCGGGGGGGAGCTCCTACAATGAGCAGTTCTTC.

In its sample, this clone was seen once. The chain couples TRBV29-1 to TRBJ2-1, with 11 bases identical to TRBD1. The CDR3 is 13 amino acids. Looked up from germline, CDR1 is SQVTM and CDR2 is ANQGSEA. V lost 8 bases to trimming and J lost 7 bases; unmatched junction nucleotides: 7. CDR3: CSLIRDRGNEQFF. As DNA, the CDR3 is TGCAGCCTTATCCGGGACAGGGGGAATGAGCAGTTCTTC.

The chain employs TRBV5-4 and TRBJ1-2, with TRBD1 matching 8 bases. With V trimmed by 5 bases and J by 4 bases, 4 bases remained unmatched. In germline, CDR1 is SGHNT, CDR2 YYREEE (reference sequence). This CDR3 region has 13 residues. CDR3 coding DNA: TGTGCCAGCAGATCACAGGGGGGCTATGGCTACACCTTC. Translation gives CASRSQGGYGYTF.

This clone was seen once. This rearrangement joins TRBV10-3 to TRBJ2-7; maybe TRBD2 (5 bases). Per germline, CDR1 ENHRY and CDR2 SYGVKD. Trimming stripped 10 bases from V and 0 bases from J, with 16 bases between. The CDR3 spans 14 residues. The CDR3 nucleotides are TGTGCCACCCGAAGGACTGAGAGCTCCTACGAGCAGTACTTC. This codes for CATRRTESSYEQYF.

The chain joins TRBV27 to TRBJ1-5; D perhaps matches TRBD1 (5 bases). The CDR3 runs 16 residues. In germline, CDR1 is MNHEY, CDR2 SMNVEV (reference sequence). V was pared by 0 bases and J by 4 bases, with 13 bases between. Written as DNA, the CDR3 is TGTGCCAGCAGTTTATCGAGTTCCGGGGGGAATCAGCCCCAGCATTTT. Amino acid sequence: CASSLSSSGGNQPQHF.

The CDR3 sequence is CASSDETSAGDTQYF. As DNA, the CDR3 is TGCGCCAGCAGTGATGAGACTAGCGCTGGGGATACGCAGTATTTT. The rearrangement uses TRBV10-2 and TRBJ2-3, with TRBD2 matching 8 bases. V shed 3 bases and J 6 bases; nucleotides not matched to a gene: 8. The germline gives CDR1 WSHSY, CDR2 SAAADI. This CDR3 contains 15 residues.

The chain joins TRBV18 to TRBJ1-4; maybe TRBD1 (5 bases). With 3 bases removed from V and 5 bases from J, the gap between germline ends came to 7 bases. CDR3 length: 13 amino acids. From germline, CDR1 is KGHSH and CDR2 LQKENI. CDR3 sequence: CASSPDRNEKLFF. CDR3 coding DNA: TGTGCCAGCTCACCCGACAGAAATGAAAAACTGTTTTTT.

The genes are TRBV5-1 and TRBJ1-1, with D uncertain. The CDR3 extends over 13 amino acids. Germline assignment: CDR1 SGHRS and CDR2 YFSETQ. V lost 2 bases and J lost 6, with 11 bases in between. CDR3 nucleotide sequence: TGCGCCAGCAGCTTTAACCCCCTAGCTGAAGCTTTCTTT. As protein: CASSFNPLAEAFF. Based on the CDR3 plus reference TRBV5-1 and TRBJ1-1, the full variable domain is KAGVTQTPRYLIKTRGQQVTLSCSPISGHRSVSWYQQTPGQGLQFLFEYFSETQRNKGNFPGRFSGRQFSNSRSEMNVSTLELGDSALYLCASSFNPLAEAFFGQGTRLTVV.

The rearrangement uses TRBV11-2 and TRBJ2-7; the D is unclear. Trimming took off 4 bases at V and 5 bases at J, with 9 bases between the two ends. The CDR3 covers 12 residues. CDR1 is SGHAT and CDR2 is FQNNGV in the germline V gene. The CDR3: CASSSRVDEQYF. The CDR3 bases are TGTGCCAGCAGCTCCCGGGTGGACGAGCAGTACTTC.

There are a few counts of this clone. The chain uses TRBV6-6 and TRBJ2-7; 7 nucleotides line up with TRBD2. Unmatched junction bases numbered 4, after V lost 2 bases and J lost 3 bases. Germline CDR1 MNHNY, CDR2 SVGAGI (reference sequence). CDR3 length equals 14 residues. In DNA form, the CDR3 reads TGTGCCAGCAGTTACGGGGGGGGTGGCTACGAGCAGTACTTC. It translates to CASSYGGGGYEQYF.

The chain uses TRBV7-6 and TRBJ2-1; tentatively, D is TRBD2 (6 bases). Trimming stripped 5 bases from V and 9 bases from J, with 20 bases between. Germline assignment: CDR1 SGHVS and CDR2 FNYEAQ. This CDR3 is built from 15 residues. The CDR3 spells CASSPTGTGAGEQFF. In nucleotides, the CDR3 is TGTGCCAGCAGCCCGACCGGGACGGGAGCTGGTGAGCAGTTCTTC.

The rearrangement joins TRBV4-3 to TRBJ1-6, with TRBD1 matching over 7 bases. After removal of 0 bases from V and 8 bases from J, the junction contained 4 bases not matched to a gene. Germline CDR1 is LGHNA and CDR2 is YSLEER. CDR3 length: 15 amino acids. In DNA form, the CDR3 reads TGCGCCAGCAGCCAAGATACAGGGGTGGATTCACCCCTCCACTTT. This codes for CASSQDTGVDSPLHF.

The V and J genes are TRBV29-1 and TRBJ1-5, with 7 bases matching TRBD1. CDR1 is SQVTM and CDR2 is ANQGSEA in the germline V gene. This CDR3 has 13 amino acids. V lost 4 bases, J lost 6 bases, and 6 bases stayed unmatched. CDR3 sequence reads: CSVGTGASQPQHF. As DNA, the CDR3 is TGCAGCGTTGGTACAGGGGCTTCTCAGCCCCAGCATTTT.

This chain links TRBV5-6 with TRBJ2-1, with 12 bases lining up with TRBD2. After removal of 4 bases from V and 7 bases from J, the junction contained 6 bases not matched to a gene. The CDR3 is made up of 15 amino acids. CDR1 and CDR2 (germline): SGHDT, YYEEEE. The CDR3 loop reads CASSDSLAGGNEQFF. The CDR3 nucleotides are TGTGCCAGCAGCGACTCCCTAGCGGGGGGGAATGAGCAGTTCTTC.

CDR3 region: CASSPQQGNSNQPQHF. DNA of the CDR3: TGTGCCAGCTCACCACAACAGGGCAATAGCAATCAGCCCCAGCATTTT. The rearrangement links TRBV18 to TRBJ1-5, with a possible D match to TRBD1 (6 bases). CDR3 length: 16 residues. V was pared by 1 base and J by 0 bases, with 10 bases between. CDR1 and CDR2 (germline): KGHSH, LQKENI. Filled out from reference TRBV18 and TRBJ1-5, the complete variable domain reads NAGVMQNPRHLVRRRGQEARLRCSPMKGHSHVYWYRQLPEEGLKFMVYLQKENIIDESGMPKERFSAEFPKEGPSILRIQQVVRGDSAAYFCASSPQQGNSNQPQHFGDGTRLSIL.

The rearrangement joins TRBV11-2 to TRBJ2-5, with TRBD2 matching over 7 bases. After removal of 2 bases from V and 2 bases from J, the junction contained 2 bases not matched to a gene. Germline CDR1 and CDR2: SGHAT and FQNNGV. This CDR3 comprises 14 residues. CDR3 sequence reads: CASSLSSGQETQYF. The CDR3 DNA is TGTGCCAGCAGCTTATCTAGCGGACAAGAGACCCAGTACTTC.